This T cell receptor (beta chain) was obtained from a study of OX40 agonist ivuxolimab in advanced cancers. Overall study results and limits: Dose levels from 0.1 to 3.0 mg/kg saw CD4+ and CD8+ blood T cells expand clonally by week 6. Average numbers of expanded clones were greater in CD8+ T cells than in CD4+.

Sequencing used immunoSEQ multiplex PCR; TCRdb keeps in-frame clones, though not all of them. The table shows tens of thousands of clones, with about 85% occurring only once. V was clipped by 3 bases and J by 5 bases, with 10 bases between them. CDR1 and CDR2 (germline): LNHDA, SQIVND (reference sequence). This CDR3 region has 13 residues. In the case of this clone: The antigen is not known.

Researchers took blood at baseline, on cycle 4 day 1, and on cycle 7 day 1. Sample: CD4+ or CD8+ T cells sorted from blood, taken in a trial of the OX40 agonist ivuxolimab. The origin of this receptor is an adult with an advanced solid tumor such as melanoma, head and neck, liver or kidney cancer. The chain is built from TRBV19 and TRBJ2-5; D is uncertain. The DNA of the CDR3 is TGTGCCAGTAGTATCCCCCCGGCCGAGACCCAGTACTTC. It yields the protein CASSIPPAETQYF.